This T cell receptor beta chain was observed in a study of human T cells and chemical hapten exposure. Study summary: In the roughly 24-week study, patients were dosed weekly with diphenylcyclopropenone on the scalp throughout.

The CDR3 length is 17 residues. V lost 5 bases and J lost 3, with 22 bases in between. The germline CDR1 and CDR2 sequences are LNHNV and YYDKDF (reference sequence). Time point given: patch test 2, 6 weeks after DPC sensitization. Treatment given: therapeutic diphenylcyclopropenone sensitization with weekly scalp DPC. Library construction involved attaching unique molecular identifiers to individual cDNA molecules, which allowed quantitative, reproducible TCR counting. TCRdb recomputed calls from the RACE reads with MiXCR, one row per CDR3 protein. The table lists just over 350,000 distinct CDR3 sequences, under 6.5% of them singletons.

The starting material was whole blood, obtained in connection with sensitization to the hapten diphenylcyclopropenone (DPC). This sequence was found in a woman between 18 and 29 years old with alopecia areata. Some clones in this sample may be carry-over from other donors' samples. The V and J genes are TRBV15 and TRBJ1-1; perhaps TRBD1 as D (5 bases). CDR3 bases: TGTGCCACCAGCCAAAATCGGGGGTTTGATCCGGACACTGAAGCTTTCTTT. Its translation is CATSQNRGFDPDTEAFF. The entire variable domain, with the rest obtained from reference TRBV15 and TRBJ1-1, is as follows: DAMVIQNPRYQVTQFGKPVTLSCSQTLNHNVMYWYQQKSSQAPKLLFHYYDKDFNNEADTPDNFQSRRPNTSFCFLDIRSPGLGDTAMYLCATSQNRGFDPDTEAFFGQGTRLTVV.